This T cell receptor beta chain emerged from a study of immune evolution from preneoplasia to lung adenocarcinoma (dated by TCRdb to the early 2020s). Background for the entire study: No AAH lesions showed HLA loss of heterozygosity, compared with about 6.3% of AIS, about 15% of MIA and 30% to 40% of ADC lesions. Resected precursor lesions (AAH, AIS, MIA) and invasive adenocarcinomas were compared with paired morphologically normal lung tissue. It was reported in the study that 105 samples were used for TCR sequencing. The immune data were integrated with whole exome sequencing and methylation data obtained from the same cohort of nodules. The TCR sequencing data were obtained from about 51 patients. The sample size was set by how many specimens were available, not by a prior power calculation. The study combined immune gene expression, TCR sequencing and multiplex immunofluorescence to profile immune contexture across lung adenocarcinoma precursors and invasive adenocarcinoma. POLYSOLVER was used to infer Class I HLA alleles from exome data, and LOHHLA was used to detect allele-specific HLA loss. In total, the cohort included 50 to 60 patients with pulmonary nodules, all of whom underwent surgical resection.

Overall study outcomes, separate from this receptor: Normal lung showed the highest clonality, whereas later-stage lesions appeared to have higher T cell density and diversity but lower clonality. The findings rested on association rather than direct causation, and larger cohorts with long-term follow-up and longitudinal biopsies were considered necessary. The highest top T cell clone frequencies were observed in normal lung, and a progressive decrease in top T cell clone frequencies appeared to occur from AAH through AIS, MIA and invasive adenocarcinoma. T cell clonality was highest in KRAS-mutant nodules compared with EGFR-mutant or double wild-type lesions. Because all patients were from Japan and China, applicability to Western populations was uncertain.

Using the immunoSEQ hsTCRbeta Kit, TCR beta CDR3 regions were sequenced from DNA. The original pipeline was this. TCR sequencing data were analysed with the ImmunoSEQ Analyzer. T cell clonality was calculated on productive rearrangements as 1 minus Pielou's evenness. T cell diversity was measured with the inverse Simpson index on productive templates. T cell density was TCR beta template counts normalized to usable DNA, estimated by amplifying and sequencing housekeeping genes. TCR metrics were compared across histologic stages using two-sided Kruskal-Wallis tests. TCRdb stores this immuneACCESS table with in-frame sequences only. Part of the clones is absent; in the studies checked, under half of the shortfall reflects unresolved V genes, and no reason is known for the rest. V and J calls and clone size are those listed in that table; D and trimming were worked out from the DNA. The table for this sample lists more than 4,000 clones; approximately 80% of them were counted only once. 10% to 12% of the sample lies in the top ten.

This clone occurred a few times. This clone's antigen is unknown. No quality values exist for individual bases; no much larger clone is one base distant. The patients had resection in Japan or China between the mid-2010s and the late 2010s. Two lung cancer pathologists independently confirmed the histologic diagnosis of each case on H&E slides. To enrich premalignant or tumor cells for nucleic acid extraction, macro-dissection was performed after pathologic assessment. DNA was isolated from FFPE tissue using the AllPrep DNA/RNA FFPE Kit. CDR1 and CDR2 are read off the germline V gene (reference sequence) as DFQATT and SNEGSKA. Trimming removed 1 base from V and 3 bases from J, leaving 4 bases between the germline ends. The CDR3 goes from the cysteine to the phenylalanine over 11 residues. The DNA shown is the 33-base CDR3, in frame from base 1.

The V gene is TRBV20-1 and the J gene is TRBJ2-7; confidence is insufficient to name the D gene. The sequencing input was FFPE minimally invasive lung adenocarcinoma tissue. This sample's cell subset or site label indicates: micro-invasive lung adenocarcinoma (MIA). The sequence was collected from a person aged 60 to 85 with lung adenocarcinoma. The DNA sequence is as follows: TGCAGTGCTAGAGGGGGCTACGAGCAGTACTTC. Translation gives CSARGGYEQYF.